The clone carrying this T cell receptor beta chain came up a few times. What it recognizes is unknown. This specimen comes from a study of post-analysis software for immune sequencing data. Included in the TCR beta cDNA libraries were unique molecular identifiers. A single record per CDR3 protein comes from TCRdb applying MiXCR to the PCR reads. The sample yields 500,000 to 600,000 distinct CDR3 sequences, roughly 40% seen once. Overall study results and limits: Controls had significantly higher normalized Chao1 diversity than multiple sclerosis patients. Samples sharing a preparation batch grouped tightly together when assessed by F measure.

Material for sequencing was blood. The receptor comes from a girl between 10 and 17 years old with multiple sclerosis.

Written as DNA, the CDR3 is TGTGCCAGCAGCGACCCGGGACTAGCGGGAGGGAGCACAGATACGCAGTATTTT. This codes for CASSDPGLAGGSTDTQYF. This sequence joins TRBV9 and TRBJ2-3; 16 bases are a match to TRBD2. Unmatched junction bases numbered 4, after V lost 3 bases and J lost 0 bases. This CDR3 is 18 amino acids long. Per germline, CDR1 SGDLS and CDR2 YYNGEE.